Presented here are 2 T cell receptor beta chains from one specimen sequenced in a study of PD-L1 blockade in urothelial cancer. Time point described: pretreatment peripheral blood. This table comes from immunoSEQ multiplex PCR, and its TCRdb copy is limited to in-frame clones, with some not included. The repertoire has 45,000 to 60,000 clones, about 85% of them found once; the top ten carry around a sixth. The sample here was PBMCs, taken around atezolizumab (anti-PD-L1) treatment. The receptors here all came from a man aged 65-85 years with urothelial cancer.

This clone occurred a few times. This chain joins TRBV6-5 and TRBJ1-1, with D hard to call. CDR1 is MNHEY, CDR2 SVGAGI, per germline. This CDR3 spans 15 amino acids. V lost 0 bases to trimming and J lost 1 base, with 9 bases between them. The CDR3 spells CASSYSPGPNTEAFF. Here the CDR3 DNA reads TGTGCCAGCAGTTACTCACCAGGCCCGAACACTGAAGCTTTCTTT.

The rearrangement links TRBV2 to TRBJ2-7; 15 bases agree with TRBD2. The V gene end was trimmed by 6 bases and the J gene end by 1 base; junction bases not matched to a gene: 4. The CDR3 runs 16 residues. Germline V gene data show CDR1 as SNHLY and CDR2 as FYNNEI. The DNA for the CDR3 is TGTGCCAGCAGAGCGGGACTAGCGGGAGGATCCTACGAGCAGTACTTC. It codes for CASRAGLAGGSYEQYF.